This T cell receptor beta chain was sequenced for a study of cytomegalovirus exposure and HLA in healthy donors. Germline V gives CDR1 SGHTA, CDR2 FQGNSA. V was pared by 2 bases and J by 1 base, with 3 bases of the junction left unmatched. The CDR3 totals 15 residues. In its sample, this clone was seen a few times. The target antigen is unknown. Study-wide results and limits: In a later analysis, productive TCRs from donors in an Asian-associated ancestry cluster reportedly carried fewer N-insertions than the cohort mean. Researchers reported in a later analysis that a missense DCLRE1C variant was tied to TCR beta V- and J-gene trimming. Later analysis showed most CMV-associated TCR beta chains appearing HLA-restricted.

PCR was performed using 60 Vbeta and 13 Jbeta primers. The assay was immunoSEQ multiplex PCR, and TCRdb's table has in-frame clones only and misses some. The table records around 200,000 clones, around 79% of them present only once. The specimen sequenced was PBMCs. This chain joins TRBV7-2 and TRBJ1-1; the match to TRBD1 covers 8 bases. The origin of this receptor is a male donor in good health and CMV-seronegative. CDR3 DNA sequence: TGTGCCAGCAGCTTAATGGACAGGGCGAACACTGAAGCTTTCTTT. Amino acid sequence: CASSLMDRANTEAFF. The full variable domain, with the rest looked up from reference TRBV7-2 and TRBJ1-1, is GAGVSQSPSNKVTEKGKDVELRCDPISGHTALYWYRQSLGQGLEFLIYFQGNSAPDKSGLPSDRFSAERTGGSVSTLTIQRTQQEDSAVYLCASSLMDRANTEAFFGQGTRLTVV.